The count of the clone carrying this TCR beta chain is one. The table came from immunoSEQ multiplex PCR; TCRdb's copy has only in-frame clones and leaves some out. The sample shows 71,000 or so clones, 91% of them seen only once. This entry belongs to a study of OX40 agonist ivuxolimab in advanced cancers. J was trimmed by 0 bases and V by 10 bases; bases with no gene match: 5. Looked up from germline, CDR1 is LNHDA and CDR2 is SQIVND (reference sequence). CDR3 size: 13 residues. The source material was CD4+ or CD8+ T cells sorted from blood, sampled in a trial of the OX40 agonist ivuxolimab. V is TRBV19 and J is TRBJ1-1; TRBD1 agrees at 7 bases. This sequence was found in an adult with an advanced solid tumor such as melanoma, head and neck, liver or kidney cancer. The CDR3 spells CANLQGLNTEAFF. The CDR3 coding sequence is TGTGCCAATCTACAGGGGCTGAACACTGAAGCTTTCTTT.